These 2 T cell receptor beta chains share one sample of origin, sequenced in a study of CD8 T cells in Susac syndrome. Random hexamers were used to reverse transcribe 0.5 to 1 ug of RNA. TCRdb reprocessed the immunoSEQ multiplex PCR reads with MiXCR, giving one entry per CDR3 protein. Seen here are tens of thousands of distinct CDR3 sequences, around 93% observed once, and the top ten hold 0.63%. Specimen: CD8+ T cells from PBMCs. These receptors all stem from a human donor with Susac syndrome.

The chain is built from TRBV2 and TRBJ2-3; 7 bases map to TRBD2. The CDR3 has 16 residues. V dropped 1 base and J dropped 0; count of bases not matched to a gene: 4. Germline V gene sequence: CDR1 SNHLY, CDR2 FYNNEI. The CDR3 here is CASSEDGTISTDTQYF. In DNA form, the CDR3 reads TGTGCCAGCAGTGAAGACGGGACTATTAGCACAGATACGCAGTATTTT.

The chain carries TRBV7-9 and TRBJ1-4; TRBD1 agrees at 9 bases. With 4 bases clipped from V and 7 bases from J, the junction kept 13 bases outside the gene matches. This CDR3 spans 17 amino acids. The V gene's germline CDR1 is SEHNR and CDR2 FQNEAQ (reference sequence). CDR3 sequence (DNA): TGTGCCAGCAGCTATCGGACAGGGGACGGTTATGCTGAAAAACTGTTTTTT. As protein: CASSYRTGDGYAEKLFF. Together with reference TRBV7-9 and TRBJ1-4, the CDR3 gives the full variable domain: DTGVSQNPRHKITKRGQNVTFRCDPISEHNRLYWYRQTLGQGPEFLTYFQNEAQLEKSRLLSDRFSAERPKGSFSTLEIQRTEQGDSAMYLCASSYRTGDGYAEKLFFGSGTQLSVL.